This T cell receptor (beta chain) is from a study of cytomegalovirus exposure and HLA in healthy donors. Study observations and caveats: A later analysis linked a missense DCLRE1C variant to TCR beta V- and J-gene trimming.

PCR used 60 Vbeta primers and 13 Jbeta primers. This table comes from immunoSEQ multiplex PCR, and its TCRdb copy is limited to in-frame clones, with some not included. Here the sample spans around 80,000 clones, around 79% being singletons. This clone was seen only once. What it recognizes is unknown. Specimen: PBMCs. The TCR originated in a female donor in good health and CMV-seronegative.

CDR3 sequence reads: CSVEESSGRKETQYF. CDR3 nucleotide sequence: TGCAGCGTTGAAGAGTCTAGCGGGAGGAAAGAGACCCAGTACTTC. The rearrangement links TRBV29-1 to TRBJ2-5; 11 positions match TRBD2. Germline assignment: CDR1 SQVTM and CDR2 ANQGSEA. Trimming cost V 0 bases and J 3 bases; bases outside gene matches: 3. This CDR3 has 15 amino acids.